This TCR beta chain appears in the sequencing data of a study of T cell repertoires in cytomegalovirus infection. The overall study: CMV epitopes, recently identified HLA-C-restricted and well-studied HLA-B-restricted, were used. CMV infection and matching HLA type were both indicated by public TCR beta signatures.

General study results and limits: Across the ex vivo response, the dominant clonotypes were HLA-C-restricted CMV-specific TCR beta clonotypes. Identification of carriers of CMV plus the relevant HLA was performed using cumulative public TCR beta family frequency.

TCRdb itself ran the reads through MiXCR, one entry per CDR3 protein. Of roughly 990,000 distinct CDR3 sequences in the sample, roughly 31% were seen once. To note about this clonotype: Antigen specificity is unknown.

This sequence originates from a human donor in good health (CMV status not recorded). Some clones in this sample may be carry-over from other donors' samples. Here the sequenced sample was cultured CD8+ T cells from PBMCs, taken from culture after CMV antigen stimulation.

CDR3 region: CASNQDRRGGVYGYTF. The CDR3 DNA sequence: TGTGCCAGCAACCAAGACCGGAGAGGGGGCGTCTATGGCTACACCTTC. V gene TRBV13 combines with J gene TRBJ1-2, with TRBD1 identical over 7 bases. The CDR3 is 16 residues long. The germline gives CDR1 PRHDT, CDR2 FYEKMQ (reference sequence). V was pared by 7 bases and J by 4 bases, with 15 bases of the junction left unmatched.